The 16 T cell receptor beta chains below all came from one sample that was sequenced in a study of blood T cell repertoires in COVID-19. Profiling relied on immunoSEQ multiplex PCR, and the TCRdb table lists in-frame clones only, not all of them. The table lists 100,000 to 140,000 clones, less than 90% of them singletons. The sample was peripheral blood. These receptors came from a human donor in a cohort sampled during active COVID-19.

The chain links TRBV30 to TRBJ2-3; 9 nucleotides line up with TRBD2. V lost 6 bases to trimming and J lost 0 bases; unmatched junction nucleotides: 4. CDR3 length equals 14 residues. Per the germline V gene, CDR1 is GTSNPN and CDR2 is SVGIG (reference sequence). The CDR3 reads CACRSGRSTDTQYF. The CDR3 DNA reads TGTGCCTGCCGTAGCGGGAGAAGCACAGATACGCAGTATTTT.

CDR3 residues: CASSFGGQGDTQYF. The CDR3 bases are TGTGCCAGCAGCTTCGGGGGGCAGGGAGATACGCAGTATTTT. The chain joins TRBV7-3 to TRBJ2-3; possibly TRBD2 for D (7 bases). Germline V gene sequence: CDR1 SGHTA, CDR2 FQGTGA. The CDR3 spans 14 residues. The V end was cut by 3 bases, the J end by 5 bases, with 12 bases between. Looking up the rest from reference TRBV7-3 and TRBJ2-3 gives the full variable domain: GAGVSQTPSNKVTEKGKYVELRCDPISGHTALYWYRQSLGQGPEFLIYFQGTGAADDSGLPNDRFFAVRPEGSVSTLKIQRTERGDSAVYLCASSFGGQGDTQYFGPGTRLTVL.

This chain links TRBV27 with TRBJ2-7; tentative D call: TRBD2 (5 bases). The CDR3 is made up of 15 amino acids. The germline gives CDR1 MNHEY, CDR2 SMNVEV (reference sequence). Trimming removed 1 base at V and 5 bases at J, with 15 bases between. DNA of the CDR3: TGTGCCAGCAGTTTATTGCTAGCTAGGACGGACGAGCAGTACTTC. It yields the protein CASSLLLARTDEQYF.

This clone was counted a single time. The chain combines TRBV6-2 or TRBV6-3 with TRBJ2-1, with 8 bases identical to TRBD2. Trimming at V came to 4 bases and at J to 1 base, leaving 6 bases not matched to a gene. The CDR3 contains 16 residues. Germline V gene data show CDR1 as MNHEY and CDR2 as SVGEGT. The CDR3 coding sequence is TGTGCCAGCAGTTCTAGGCTAGCGGGTTCCTACAATGAGCAGTTCTTC. Protein product: CASSSRLAGSYNEQFF.

This chain connects TRBV28 to TRBJ1-5; 7 bases match TRBD1. Unmatched junction bases numbered 7, after V lost 7 bases and J lost 4 bases. The germline CDR1 and CDR2 sequences are MDHEN and SYDVKM. CDR3 length: 14 residues. CDR3 coding DNA: TGTGCCAGCACAACAGCAGGGGGGAATCAGCCCCAGCATTTT. Translating it yields CASTTAGGNQPQHF.

The V call is TRBV19, the J call TRBJ2-1, with 7 bases fitting TRBD2. Germline assignment: CDR1 LNHDA and CDR2 SQIVND (reference sequence). V lost 7 bases and J lost 3; bases outside the gene matches: 6. The CDR3 is 14 amino acids. The CDR3 nucleotides are TGTGCCAGTACCTCCGGGACTATCTACAATGAGCAGTTCTTC. Translated: CASTSGTIYNEQFF.

V usage is TRBV6-5 and J usage is TRBJ2-3; D might be TRBD2 (6 bases). V was shortened by 10 bases and J by 2 bases, with 16 bases between the two germline ends. CDR1 is MNHEY, CDR2 SVGAGI, per germline. The CDR3 extends over 14 amino acids. DNA for the CDR3: TGTGCCACTTCCAGAGGGACTGACACAGATACGCAGTATTTT. Encoded protein: CATSRGTDTDTQYF.

V and J are TRBV29-1 and TRBJ1-3; tentative D call: TRBD1 (5 bases). The V gene's germline CDR1 is SQVTM and CDR2 ANQGSEA. With 4 bases removed from V and 6 bases from J, the gap between germline ends came to 7 bases. The CDR3 has 11 amino acids. CDR3 sequence: CSVGQQNTIYF. The CDR3 DNA is TGCAGCGTTGGACAGCAAAACACCATATATTTT.

This chain connects TRBV2 to TRBJ1-1; 8 bases fit TRBD1. The ends lost 5 bases at V and 2 bases at J; junction bases unmatched: 7. The CDR3 runs to 15 residues. The germline V gene encodes CDR1 SNHLY and CDR2 FYNNEI. The CDR3 DNA follows: TGTGCCAGCAGTCTCCGACAGGGGCAAAACACTGAAGCTTTCTTT. Its translation is CASSLRQGQNTEAFF. The full variable domain, rest sourced from reference TRBV2 and TRBJ1-1, is EPEVTQTPSHQVTQMGQEVILRCVPISNHLYFYWYRQILGQKVEFLVSFYNNEISEKSEIFDDQFSVERPDGSNFTLKIRSTKLEDSAMYFCASSLRQGQNTEAFFGQGTRLTVV.

V and J are TRBV12-3 or TRBV12-4 and TRBJ2-5; unclear D gene. V was cut by 3 bases and J by 4 bases, with 6 bases left in between. The CDR3 loop spans 12 amino acids. CDR3 DNA: TGTGCCAGCAGTTTCATCGGAGAGACCCAGTACTTC. This codes for CASSFIGETQYF.

This sequence joins TRBV7-3 and TRBJ2-7; 10 bases are a match to TRBD2. Germline CDR1 and CDR2: SGHTA and FQGTGA. V trimming: 2 bases; J trimming: 4 bases; junction bases outside the gene matches: 5. This CDR3 is 15 amino acids long. Here the CDR3 reads CASSLRGSGRYEQYF. CDR3 DNA sequence: TGTGCCAGCAGCTTACGTGGTAGCGGGAGGTACGAGCAGTACTTC.

The V gene is TRBV2, the J gene TRBJ1-1; D is ambiguous. The CDR3 extends over 12 amino acids. Germline V lookup: CDR1 SNHLY, CDR2 FYNNEI. With 5 bases removed from V and 3 bases from J, the gap between germline ends came to 7 bases. The CDR3 nucleotides read TGTGCCAGCAGTTCCCCCTACACTGAAGCTTTCTTT. Translation gives CASSSPYTEAFF.

The J gene is TRBJ2-7, the V gene TRBV11-2; tentatively, D is TRBD1 (6 bases). Germline V gives CDR1 SGHAT, CDR2 FQNNGV. Between the trimmed V and J ends, which lost 2 bases and 0 bases, there was a span of 11 bases. The CDR3 contains 15 residues. CDR3 DNA sequence: TGTGCCAGCAGCTTAACATGGGACAACTCCTACGAGCAGTACGTC. It is translated as CASSLTWDNSYEQYV.

Concerning this clone itself: The germline gene is not matched at one end of the junction; a read error may be the cause. The rearrangement joins TRBV6-2 or TRBV6-3 to TRBJ1-1, with 8 bases aligning to TRBD1. The CDR3 has 14 residues. Germline CDR1 MNHEY, CDR2 SVGEGT. CDR3 sequence: CASSDRQGNIEAFF. Here the CDR3 DNA reads TGTGCCAGCAGTGATCGACAGGGGAACATTGAAGCTTTCTTT.

V gene TRBV19 combines with J gene TRBJ2-1; 9 bases map to TRBD1. CDR3 length equals 15 residues. V was pared by 3 bases and J by 8 bases, with 8 bases of the junction left unmatched. Germline CDR1 LNHDA, CDR2 SQIVND (reference sequence). CDR3: CASSIRSGQGYEQFF. For the CDR3, the DNA is TGTGCCAGTAGTATTCGATCGGGACAGGGTTATGAGCAGTTCTTC.

The rearrangement joins TRBV7-8 to TRBJ1-2, with 7 bases that match TRBD1. The CDR3 length is 14 residues. Germline V gene sequence: CDR1 SGHVS, CDR2 FQNEAQ. The V gene end was trimmed by 2 bases and the J gene end by 8 bases; junction bases not matched to a gene: 8. In nucleotides, the CDR3 is TGTGCCAGCAGCTTAACGGAGGGGGCGGTCGGCTACACCTTC. Its translation: CASSLTEGAVGYTF. The variable domain in full, completed from reference TRBV7-8 and TRBJ1-2, reads GAGVSQSPRYKVAKRGQDVALRCDPISGHVSLFWYQQALGQGPEFLTYFQNEAQLDKSGLPSDRFFAERPEGSVSTLKIQRTQQEDSAVYLCASSLTEGAVGYTFGSGTRLTVV.